The clone carrying this T cell receptor (beta chain) was seen at least ten times. Germline CDR1 is SGHNT and CDR2 is YYREEE (reference sequence). J lost 3 bases, V lost 0 bases, and 0 bases had no gene match. The CDR3 loop spans 16 amino acids. The time point: pre-sensitization, week 0. Described treatment: therapeutic diphenylcyclopropenone sensitization with weekly scalp DPC. TCRdb recomputed calls from the RACE reads with MiXCR, one row per CDR3 protein. This table holds a few hundred thousand distinct CDR3 sequences, roughly 8.9% found once. The data originate from a study of human T cells and chemical hapten exposure. Overall study context: Each patient's scalp received weekly diphenylcyclopropenone throughout the approximately 25-week study. Upper-back patches of 0.01% DPC were read at 6 days. Chiefly female patients presented with alopecia areata, totalis or universalis.

The rearrangement joins TRBV5-4 to TRBJ2-2; 12 nucleotides agree with TRBD2. This sequence was found in a woman between 40 and 55 years old with alopecia areata. Some clones in this sample may be carry-over from other donors' samples. Sample: whole blood, taken in connection with sensitization to the hapten diphenylcyclopropenone (DPC). This CDR3 is CASSLGLAGDTGELFF. The CDR3 DNA is TGTGCCAGCAGCTTGGGACTAGCGGGAGACACCGGGGAGCTGTTTTTT. The complete variable domain, with remaining parts taken from reference TRBV5-4 and TRBJ2-2, reads ETGVTQSPTHLIKTRGQQVTLRCSSQSGHNTVSWYQQALGQGPQFIFQYYREEENGRGNFPPRFSGLQFPNYSSELNVNALELDDSALYLCASSLGLAGDTGELFFGEGSRLTVL.